This TCR beta chain was recorded in a study of cytomegalovirus exposure and HLA in healthy donors. Study outcomes and limitations: It was confirmed in vitro that a few of the CMV-associated chains were specific for CMV antigens. There were fewer than 200 TCR beta chains listed as cytomegalovirus-associated. Subsequent analysis of the roughly 120 validation repertoires found a tendency for first-cohort TCR clusters to co-occur.

CDR1 LNHDA and CDR2 SQIVND come from the germline V gene (reference sequence). There are 13 residues in the CDR3. With 4 bases removed from V and 0 bases from J, the gap between germline ends came to 6 bases. Repertoires were generated with immunoSEQ multiplex PCR, while TCRdb's copy carries only in-frame clones and drops some. The sample has about 72,000 clones; about 93% are singletons. Details on this clone: Its antigen is unknown.

From the approximately 120-subject validation cohort, which was separate from the approximately 700-subject first cohort, the donors were drawn. The V gene is TRBV19, the J gene TRBJ1-1, with D unclear. Material: PBMCs. This receptor was obtained from a young woman in good health and CMV-seronegative. CDR3 sequence: CASSSTLNTEAFF. CDR3 sequence (DNA): TGTGCCAGTAGTAGTACACTGAACACTGAAGCTTTCTTT.